The 22 T cell receptor beta chains presented below share a single source sample, sequenced in a study of cytomegalovirus exposure and HLA in healthy donors. PCR used 60 Vbeta primers and 13 Jbeta primers. Libraries were prepared by immunoSEQ multiplex PCR; TCRdb keeps only in-frame clonotypes and omits some of them. In the table there are 200,000 or so clones, 78% of which are singletons. The sequenced material came from PBMCs. All receptors derive from a woman in her 30s in good health and CMV-seropositive.

The chain recombines TRBV4-1 with TRBJ2-7; 10 bases match TRBD2. This CDR3 is 16 amino acids long. CDR1 is MGHRA, CDR2 YSYEKL, per germline. J gave up 3 bases and V 2 bases, and 7 bases lay outside the gene matches. The CDR3 DNA sequence: TGCGCCAGCAGCCAACGTTGGACTAGCGGAAACTACGAGCAGTACTTC. It is translated as CASSQRWTSGNYEQYF.

The chain combines TRBV28 with TRBJ1-5; TRBD1 agrees at 8 bases. There are 15 residues in the CDR3. The trim removed 6 bases at V and 1 base at J, leaving 5 bases unmatched. In germline, CDR1 is MDHEN, CDR2 SYDVKM. CDR3 bases: TGTGCCAGCAGGGCCGGGACAGGAAGCAATCAGCCCCAGCATTTT. Translated, it gives CASRAGTGSNQPQHF.

The chain carries TRBV15 and TRBJ1-5; maybe TRBD1 (5 bases). The ends were cut back, 8 bases at V and 7 bases at J, with 24 bases in the middle. This CDR3 region has 16 residues. Germline assignment: CDR1 LNHNV and CDR2 YYDKDF (reference sequence). CDR3 protein: CATRGVGGSAPQPQHF. The CDR3 DNA follows: TGTGCCACCCGGGGGGTGGGTGGGAGTGCTCCCCAGCCCCAGCATTTT.

About this clone itself: This same CDR3 is encoded by further DNA sequences in the sample. The chain links TRBV29-1 to TRBJ2-7, with 9 bases that match TRBD1. CDR1 and CDR2 from the germline V gene are SQVTM and ANQGSEA. The CDR3 length is 12 residues. V was clipped by 4 bases and J by 6 bases; unmatched bases: 4. The CDR3 loop is CSVVGQGGEQYF. CDR3 nucleotides: TGCAGCGTTGTGGGACAGGGAGGCGAGCAGTACTTC.

V and J are TRBV10-3 and TRBJ2-1, with 11 bases fitting TRBD2. V was pared by 4 bases and J by 10 bases, with 12 bases of the junction left unmatched. CDR3 length equals 16 residues. Germline lookup yields CDR1 ENHRY and CDR2 SYGVKD. The CDR3 DNA follows: TGTGCCATCAGTGGGGCGGGACTAGCGGTCTTCCCCGAGCAGTTCTTC. It codes for CAISGAGLAVFPEQFF.

This chain joins TRBV4-3 and TRBJ2-1, with 9 bases aligning to TRBD2. CDR1 LGHNA and CDR2 YSLEER come from the germline V gene. This CDR3 has 19 residues. V was clipped by 5 bases and J by 5 bases; unmatched bases: 19. CDR3 DNA: TGCGCCAGCAGCAGACAGGGAACTGGGGGACTAGCTACGAACAATGAGCAGTTCTTC. It specifies CASSRQGTGGLATNNEQFF.

V and J are TRBV19 and TRBJ2-3; a weak D match, TRBD1 (5 bases). V dropped 5 bases and J dropped 1 base, with 10 bases sitting between them. The CDR3 contains 14 residues. Germline lookup yields CDR1 LNHDA and CDR2 SQIVND (reference sequence). The CDR3 spells CASSGQGGTDTQYF. CDR3 DNA sequence: TGTGCCAGTAGTGGGCAGGGCGGCACAGATACGCAGTATTTT.

This rearrangement joins TRBV6-5 to TRBJ2-1, with TRBD2 matching over 8 bases. Unmatched junction bases numbered 4, after V lost 1 base and J lost 2 bases. Germline V gives CDR1 MNHEY, CDR2 SVGAGI. The CDR3 is 16 amino acids. The CDR3 reads CASSYLREATYNEQFF. Written as DNA, the CDR3 is TGTGCCAGCAGTTACTTGCGGGAGGCGACCTACAATGAGCAGTTCTTC.

The rearrangement joins TRBV5-1 to TRBJ2-7, with 9 bases that match TRBD1. The germline CDR1 and CDR2 sequences are SGHRS and YFSETQ. The CDR3 contains 14 residues. Trimming at V came to 0 bases and at J to 7 bases, leaving 5 bases not matched to a gene. In nucleotides, the CDR3 is TGCGCCAGCAGCTTGGACGGGACAGGGAGTGAGCAGTACTTC. This sequence encodes CASSLDGTGSEQYF.

The V call is TRBV5-4, the J call TRBJ1-4; a possible D gene is TRBD1 (5 bases). This CDR3 region has 15 residues. Deletions cut 4 bases from V and 0 bases from J, with 10 bases between. CDR1 and CDR2 (germline): SGHNT, YYREEE (reference sequence). The CDR3 nucleotides are TGTGCCAGCAGCGTGGGGGGGGCAACTAATGAAAAACTGTTTTTT. As protein: CASSVGGATNEKLFF.

The J gene is TRBJ2-4, the V gene TRBV5-6, with 9 bases aligning to TRBD1. The CDR3 is made up of 16 amino acids. V was pared by 0 bases and J by 7 bases, with 8 bases of the junction left unmatched. CDR1 and CDR2 (germline): SGHDT, YYEEEE. In DNA form, the CDR3 reads TGTGCCAGCAGCTTGGAGGTGGGACAGGGTCACAACATTCAGTACTTC. This encodes CASSLEVGQGHNIQYF.

CDR3 residues: CASLSESGGEKLFF. As DNA, the CDR3 is TGTGCCAGCTTAAGTGAAAGCGGGGGAGAAAAACTGTTTTTT. This chain joins TRBV2 and TRBJ1-4, with D possibly matching TRBD1 (5 bases). Looked up from germline, CDR1 is SNHLY and CDR2 is FYNNEI. The CDR3 is made up of 14 amino acids. Between the trimmed V and J ends, which lost 8 bases and 8 bases, there was a span of 18 bases. The variable domain in full, completed from reference TRBV2 and TRBJ1-4, reads EPEVTQTPSHQVTQMGQEVILRCVPISNHLYFYWYRQILGQKVEFLVSFYNNEISEKSEIFDDQFSVERPDGSNFTLKIRSTKLEDSAMYFCASLSESGGEKLFFGSGTQLSVL.

The rearrangement links TRBV5-4 to TRBJ2-5, with 9 bases that match TRBD2. In germline, CDR1 is SGHNT, CDR2 YYREEE (reference sequence). CDR3 length: 16 residues. Losses at the gene ends were 4 bases for V and 2 bases for J; bases not matched to a gene: 9. The CDR3 region has the DNA TGTGCCAGCAGCAGCGGGGGGCCTCATTTTCAAGAGACCCAGTACTTC. It translates to CASSSGGPHFQETQYF. Supplemented by reference TRBV5-4 and TRBJ2-5, the full variable domain reads ETGVTQSPTHLIKTRGQQVTLRCSSQSGHNTVSWYQQALGQGPQFIFQYYREEENGRGNFPPRFSGLQFPNYSSELNVNALELDDSALYLCASSSGGPHFQETQYFGPGTRLLVL.

This chain links TRBV7-9 with TRBJ1-2; 8 bases map to TRBD1. Looked up from germline, CDR1 is SEHNR and CDR2 is FQNEAQ (reference sequence). There are 12 residues in the CDR3. The CDR3 DNA follows: TGTTCCGGTGGACAGGGAGGTAATGGCTACACCTTC. Translating it yields CSGGQGGNGYTF.

This chain uses TRBV6-5 with TRBJ1-3; D remains ambiguous. V was cut by 7 bases and J by 4 bases, with 14 bases left in between. Per the germline V gene, CDR1 is MNHEY and CDR2 is SVGAGI. CDR3 length: 14 residues. This chain's CDR3 is CASTPSGSGNTIYF. In DNA, the CDR3 is TGTGCCAGCACCCCCTCGGGAAGCGGAAACACCATATATTTT.

The rearrangement joins TRBV19 to TRBJ2-4, with TRBD2 as a possible D gene (7 bases). The CDR3 has 15 residues. V was cut by 8 bases and J by 0 bases, with 14 bases left in between. Germline assignment: CDR1 LNHDA and CDR2 SQIVND (reference sequence). The CDR3 DNA sequence: TGTGCCAGTGGGGGGGGACATCTAGCCAAAAACATTCAGTACTTC. Translated: CASGGGHLAKNIQYF.

The V gene is TRBV29-1, the J gene TRBJ1-5, with 10 bases fitting TRBD1. The CDR3 has 13 amino acids. The J segment lost 5 bases and the V segment lost 4 bases, leaving 2 bases of the junction unmatched. Looked up from germline, CDR1 is SQVTM and CDR2 is ANQGSEA. This chain's CDR3 is CSVAGTGDQPQHF. The CDR3 DNA reads TGCAGCGTTGCCGGGACAGGGGATCAGCCCCAGCATTTT.

The chain couples TRBV9 to TRBJ2-3; possible D gene TRBD1, 5 bases. Trimming cost V 4 bases and J 6 bases, with 18 bases left between them. Germline V gene sequence: CDR1 SGDLS, CDR2 YYNGEE. This CDR3 contains 15 residues. CDR3 sequence: CASSQGADRSDTQYF. CDR3 in DNA: TGTGCCAGCAGCCAAGGGGCTGATCGATCTGATACGCAGTATTTT. Drawing the rest from reference TRBV9 and TRBJ2-3, the complete variable domain is DSGVTQTPKHLITATGQRVTLRCSPRSGDLSVYWYQQSLDQGLQFLIQYYNGEERAKGNILERFSAQQFPDLHSELNLSSLELGDSALYFCASSQGADRSDTQYFGPGTRLTVL.

The V call is TRBV27, the J call TRBJ2-5; TRBD2 agrees at 10 bases. The J call could be wrong; TRBJ2-7 is a better fit for the DNA end. CDR3 size: 14 residues. Germline V gene sequence: CDR1 MNHEY, CDR2 SMNVEV (reference sequence). The CDR3: CASSLAGASYEQYF. CDR3 DNA: TGTGCCAGCAGTCTAGCGGGAGCATCCTACGAGCAGTACTTC.

This chain links TRBV4-3 with TRBJ2-1; D gene uncertain. The germline V and J ends were trimmed by 1 base and 8 bases, with 6 bases remaining between them. This CDR3 is built from 12 residues. CDR1 and CDR2 (germline): LGHNA, YSLEER. The CDR3 nucleotides are TGCGCCAGCAGCCAAGCTCCCGATGAGCAGTTCTTC. Residues: CASSQAPDEQFF.

DNA for the CDR3: TGTGCCAGCAGCCTCGTAGGGACAGGGAGCCCCTACGAGCAGTACTTC. It specifies CASSLVGTGSPYEQYF. The chain uses TRBV11-1 and TRBJ2-7; 9 bases agree with TRBD1. The CDR3 consists of 16 residues. The germline CDR1 and CDR2 sequences are SGHAT and FQDESV (reference sequence). J was trimmed by 2 bases and V by 5 bases; bases with no gene match: 10.

Of note for this clone: This CDR3 is also generated by other DNA sequences in the sample. The chain employs TRBV6-5 and TRBJ2-2; D not certain. V gave up 3 bases and J gave up 1 base, with 9 bases separating them. The CDR3 extends over 15 amino acids. CDR1 and CDR2 from the germline V gene are MNHEY and SVGAGI. CDR3 region: CASSYSRGNTGELFF. The DNA of the CDR3 is TGTGCCAGCAGTTATTCCCGCGGGAACACCGGGGAGCTGTTTTTT.